The clone carrying this TCR beta chain has a count of ten or more. The target antigen is unknown. The sample originates from a study of regulatory T cells in long-lasting Graves disease. General observations from the study: For persistent Graves' patients, TCR diversity was lower than for newly diagnosed ones.

Time point indicated: newly diagnosed GD, antithyroid drugs for less than 3 months. From PBMCs, RNA was extracted and then used to make the TCR library. The junction had 8 bases not matched to a gene; V was cut back by 8 bases and J by 9 bases. Looked up from germline, CDR1 is SNHLY and CDR2 is FYNNEI. The CDR3 consists of 13 residues. Sequencing libraries for TCR beta were prepared with iRepertoire HTBI primers and Arm-PCR of CDR3 regions. Each CDR3 protein gets one entry after TCRdb re-called the multiplex PCR reads with MiXCR. The table includes some 490,000 distinct CDR3 sequences, around 12% detected once. This sample was shared with a second study, whose subject was T cells in Graves' hyperthyroidism and ophthalmopathy. From that second work: Model output signaled ophthalmopathy a median around 5.9 months ahead of onset.

This chain links TRBV2 with TRBJ2-1; TRBD2 aligns across 9 bases. The source was peripheral blood mononuclear cells (PBMCs), collected at new diagnosis, from a patient treated with antithyroid drugs. The clonotype originates from a woman aged 30 to 39 with Graves disease. The DNA of the CDR3 is TGTGCCAGCGCCGGGACTAGCTTCACTGAGCAGTTCTTC. Its translation: CASAGTSFTEQFF.